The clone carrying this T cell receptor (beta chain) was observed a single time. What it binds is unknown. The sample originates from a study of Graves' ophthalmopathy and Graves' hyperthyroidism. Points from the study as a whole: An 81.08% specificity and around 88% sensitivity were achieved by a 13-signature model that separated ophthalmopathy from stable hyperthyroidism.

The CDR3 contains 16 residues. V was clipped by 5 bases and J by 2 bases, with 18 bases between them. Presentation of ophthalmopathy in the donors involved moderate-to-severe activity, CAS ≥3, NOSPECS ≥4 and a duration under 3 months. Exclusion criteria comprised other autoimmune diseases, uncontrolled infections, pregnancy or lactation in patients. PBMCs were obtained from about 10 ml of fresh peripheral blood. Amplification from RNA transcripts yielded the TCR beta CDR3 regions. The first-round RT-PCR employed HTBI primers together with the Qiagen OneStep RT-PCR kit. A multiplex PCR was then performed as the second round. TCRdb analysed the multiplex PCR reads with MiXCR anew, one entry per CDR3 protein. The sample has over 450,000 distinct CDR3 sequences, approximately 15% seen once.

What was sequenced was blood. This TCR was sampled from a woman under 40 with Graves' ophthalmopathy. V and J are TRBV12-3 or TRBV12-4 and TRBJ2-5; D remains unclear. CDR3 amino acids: CASSLGTHSLQETQYF. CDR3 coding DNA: TGTGCCAGCAGTCTCGGTACGCACTCCCTACAAGAGACCCAGTACTTC.